The 17 T cell receptor beta chains in this list originate from one sample, sequenced in a study of T cell responses to AZD1222 COVID-19 vaccine. Assay: immunoSEQ multiplex PCR; the TCRdb copy retains only in-frame clones and omits some. The table includes roughly 200,000 clones, over 85% detected once. The sample in question was peripheral blood, obtained 28 days after the second dose of the MenACWY control vaccine. The receptors here all came from an adult who received the MenACWY meningococcal vaccine as a control.

About this clone itself: The same CDR3 can be traced to other DNA sequences in this sample. The genes are TRBV3-1 (or the pseudogene TRBV3-2) and TRBJ2-1; 9 positions match TRBD1. Germline trimming cut 4 bases from V and 4 bases from J; bases unmatched to any gene: 5. Germline V gene sequence: CDR1 LGHDT, CDR2 YNNKEL (reference sequence). This CDR3 has 15 amino acids. The CDR3 DNA reads TGTGCCAGCAGCCTTCCCGGACAGGGGTACAATGAGCAGTTCTTC. Translated: CASSLPGQGYNEQFF.

As regards this clone: The junction and the germline gene differ at one end; a read error may be behind it. The chain uses TRBV7-9 and TRBJ1-2; D remains unclear. This CDR3 contains 12 residues. Germline-derived CDR1 and CDR2 are SEHNR and FQNEAQ (reference sequence). CDR3 DNA sequence: TGTGCCAGCAGCCAAAGCCGAGGCAGTCAAGGATTC. It translates to CASSQSRGSQGF. The variable domain in full, with the rest retrieved from reference TRBV7-9 and TRBJ1-2, is DTGVSQNPRHKITKRGQNVTFRCDPISEHNRLYWYRQTLGQGPEFLTYFQNEAQLEKSRLLSDRFSAERPKGSFSTLEIQRTEQGDSAMYLCASSQSRGSQGFGSGTRLTVV.

This clone was recorded only once. The rearrangement uses TRBV30 and TRBJ2-1, with 11 bases aligning to TRBD2. The CDR3 sequence is 15 residues long. CDR1 is GTSNPN and CDR2 is SVGIG in the germline V gene (reference sequence). V shed 7 bases, J shed 9 bases, and the junction held 14 bases outside the gene matches. The CDR3 protein is CAYQSRLAGKFEQFF. CDR3 in DNA: TGTGCCTACCAATCTAGACTAGCGGGAAAATTTGAGCAGTTCTTC. The variable domain in full, completed from reference TRBV30 and TRBJ2-1, reads SQTIHQWPATLVQPVGSPLSLECTVEGTSNPNLYWYRQAAGRGLQLLFYSVGIGQISSEVPQNLSASRPQDRQFILSSKKLLLSDSGFYLCAYQSRLAGKFEQFFGPGTRLTVL.

The CDR3 DNA reads as TGCGCCAGCAGTCCCCCAGCTACACTGGGCCAAGAGACCCAGTACTTC. Translated: CASSPPATLGQETQYF. This chain links TRBV10-2 with TRBJ2-5; D call uncertain. Germline V gene lookup returns CDR1 WSHSY and CDR2 SAAADI. The CDR3 runs to 16 residues. V lost 5 bases to trimming and J lost 1 base, with 17 bases between them.

This chain joins TRBV4-3 and TRBJ1-4; 10 nucleotides align to TRBD1. V lost 6 bases, J lost 8 bases, and 12 bases stayed unmatched. This CDR3 comprises 16 residues. Germline V gives CDR1 LGHNA, CDR2 YSLEER. The CDR3 protein is CASRPGQGRQEEKLFF. The CDR3 nucleotides read TGCGCCAGCAGACCGGGACAGGGGCGGCAGGAAGAAAAACTGTTTTTT.

The genes are TRBV7-9 and TRBJ1-6; D remains unclear. Trimming cost V 1 base and J 8 bases, with 6 bases left between them. Germline CDR1 is SEHNR and CDR2 is FQNEAQ (reference sequence). The CDR3 length is 13 residues. Here the CDR3 reads CASSLVWDSPLHF. As DNA, the CDR3 is TGTGCCAGCAGCTTAGTTTGGGATTCACCCCTCCACTTT.

This sequence joins TRBV11-3 and TRBJ1-2, with a weak D call TRBD1 (6 bases). Trimming removed 5 bases from V and 8 bases from J, with 15 bases in between. The CDR3 length is 13 residues. Looked up from germline, CDR1 is SGHNT and CDR2 is YENEEA. DNA of the CDR3: TGTGCCAGCAGCCCGGGACATATAGGCGGCTACACCTTC. Residues: CASSPGHIGGYTF.

This chain joins TRBV15 and TRBJ1-1; no reliable D call. The CDR3 runs 14 residues. Trimming stripped 0 bases from V and 6 bases from J, with 11 bases between. Looked up from germline, CDR1 is LNHNV and CDR2 is YYDKDF (reference sequence). DNA of the CDR3: TGTGCCACCAGCAGAGATGCCGGCCTAGCTGAAGCTTTCTTT. It encodes CATSRDAGLAEAFF.

V gene TRBV3-1 (or the pseudogene TRBV3-2) combines with J gene TRBJ2-3, with a possible D match to TRBD2 (6 bases). Trimming removed 3 bases at V and 5 bases at J, with 15 bases between. The CDR3 length is 15 residues. Germline values: CDR1 LGHDT, CDR2 YNNKEL (reference sequence). The CDR3 coding sequence is TGTGCCAGCAGCCAGGGAGGACGGAGAGGAGATACGCAGTATTTT. As protein: CASSQGGRRGDTQYF.

The chain uses TRBV19 and TRBJ2-2; D remains ambiguous. Between the trimmed V and J ends, which lost 7 bases and 1 base, there was a span of 13 bases. Germline V lookup: CDR1 LNHDA, CDR2 SQIVND (reference sequence). This CDR3 comprises 15 residues. The CDR3 is CASNERAGNTGELFF. The DNA for the CDR3 is TGTGCCAGTAATGAACGGGCCGGGAACACCGGGGAGCTGTTTTTT.

This chain uses TRBV6-2 or TRBV6-3 with TRBJ1-1; D unclear. The CDR3 is 14 residues long. Germline lookup yields CDR1 MNHEY and CDR2 SVGEGT. V was pared by 2 bases and J by 5 bases, with 12 bases between. The chain's CDR3 is CASSYRRGMTEAFF. The CDR3 DNA sequence: TGTGCCAGCAGTTACAGAAGAGGGATGACTGAAGCTTTCTTT.

V usage is TRBV6-4 and J usage is TRBJ2-1, with a possible D match to TRBD1 (5 bases). Germline V lookup: CDR1 MRHNA, CDR2 SNTAGT. V was clipped by 0 bases and J by 2 bases, with 5 bases between them. This CDR3 is built from 14 residues. For the CDR3, the DNA is TGTGCCAGCAGTGACTCCAGGGCCTACAATGAGCAGTTCTTC. Its translation is CASSDSRAYNEQFF.

This clone was counted a single time. The gene calls are TRBV7-2 and TRBJ2-7, with TRBD2 matching 9 bases. The trim removed 5 bases at V and 0 bases at J, leaving 8 bases unmatched. Germline V gene lookup returns CDR1 SGHTA and CDR2 FQGNSA. This CDR3 is 16 amino acids long. The DNA of the CDR3 is TGTGCCAGCAGCCAAAAAGCTAGCGGGATCTCCTACGAGCAGTACTTC. Translation: CASSQKASGISYEQYF.

This chain links TRBV11-3 with TRBJ2-1; TRBD1 is a possible D gene (5 bases). Germline V lookup: CDR1 SGHNT, CDR2 YENEEA. Between the trimmed V and J ends, which lost 4 bases and 9 bases, there was a span of 13 bases. CDR3 size: 13 residues. CDR3 protein: CASSSVRRGEQFF. Written as DNA, the CDR3 is TGTGCCAGCAGCTCCGTACGAAGGGGTGAGCAGTTCTTC.

This chain uses TRBV6-5 with TRBJ1-2; D not certain. The CDR3 spans 13 residues. Per germline, CDR1 MNHEY and CDR2 SVGAGI. Trimming removed 8 bases at V and 4 bases at J, with 14 bases between. The DNA for the CDR3 is TGTGCCAGCTCTAGTACCGAGGGCTATGGCTACACCTTC. This encodes CASSSTEGYGYTF.

The chain couples TRBV19 to TRBJ1-1, with 8 bases aligning to TRBD1. V was pared by 6 bases and J by 4 bases, with 4 bases of the junction left unmatched. CDR3 length equals 13 residues. Germline CDR1 LNHDA, CDR2 SQIVND (reference sequence). For the CDR3, the DNA is TGTGCCAGTAGGACTACAGGGGGCACTGAAGCTTTCTTT. This translates into CASRTTGGTEAFF. Full variable domain (missing parts from reference TRBV19 and TRBJ1-1): DGGITQSPKYLFRKEGQNVTLSCEQNLNHDAMYWYRQDPGQGLRLIYYSQIVNDFQKGDIAEGYSVSREKKESFPLTVTSAQKNPTAFYLCASRTTGGTEAFFGQGTRLTVV.

This sequence joins TRBV9 and TRBJ2-1; D unclear. The CDR3 sequence is 13 residues long. Trimming took 0 bases from V and 5 from J, leaving 6 bases between them. CDR1 and CDR2 (germline): SGDLS, YYNGEE. Here the CDR3 DNA reads TGTGCCAGCAGCGTAGGTGGCCACAATGAGCAGTTCTTC. It is translated as CASSVGGHNEQFF. Based on the CDR3 plus reference TRBV9 and TRBJ2-1, the full variable domain is DSGVTQTPKHLITATGQRVTLRCSPRSGDLSVYWYQQSLDQGLQFLIQYYNGEERAKGNILERFSAQQFPDLHSELNLSSLELGDSALYFCASSVGGHNEQFFGPGTRLTVL.